In this sample, the clone carrying this TCR beta chain turned up a few times. Its cognate antigen is unknown. TCRdb reanalysed the reads using MiXCR and keeps one entry per CDR3 protein. The table includes 300,000 to 450,000 distinct CDR3 sequences, roughly 20% detected once. The data belong to a study of T cell repertoires in cytomegalovirus infection. General study findings and limits: Across the ex vivo response, the dominant clonotypes were HLA-C-restricted CMV-specific TCR beta clonotypes.

Per the germline V gene, CDR1 is LNHDA and CDR2 is SQIVND (reference sequence). The ends were cut back, 4 bases at V and 8 bases at J, with 6 bases in the middle. The CDR3 totals 11 residues. The sequenced sample consisted of PBMCs. V usage is TRBV19 and J usage is TRBJ2-1; D unresolved. The receptor was derived from a human donor in good health (CMV status not recorded). Some clones in this sample may be carry-over from other donors' samples. This CDR3 is CASSSYYEQFF. CDR3 DNA sequence: TGTGCCAGTAGTAGTTATTATGAGCAGTTCTTC. Supplemented by reference TRBV19 and TRBJ2-1, the full variable domain reads DGGITQSPKYLFRKEGQNVTLSCEQNLNHDAMYWYRQDPGQGLRLIYYSQIVNDFQKGDIAEGYSVSREKKESFPLTVTSAQKNPTAFYLCASSSYYEQFFGPGTRLTVL.